Listed here are 26 T cell receptor beta chains from one sample, sequenced in a study of Ad26.COV2.S vaccination and SARS-CoV-2 variants (dated by TCRdb to about 2021). The library was obtained by the immunoSEQ multiplex PCR assay. Here the immuneACCESS table is served through TCRdb, limited to in-frame sequences with V and J called. Missing clones are a known gap in these copies; in checked studies unresolved V genes cover under half, and the rest lacks a known reason. For this sample the table gives hundreds of thousands of clones, of which about nine tenths were detected only once. The top ten clonotypes cover around 3.5% of the sample. This specimen's treatment or condition label, per the study, means: 15 to 20 received Ad26.COV2.S at low or high dose, single or two shots; several received placebo; per-sample allocation not given. For vaccine and placebo recipients, the sequenced repertoires came from samples collected on day 63 after the first injection.

The sample here was peripheral blood, taken in a trial of Ad26.COV2.S vaccine versus placebo. All receptors come from a person aged 18 to 59 who received the Ad26.COV2.S COVID-19 vaccine or a placebo.

V and J are TRBV6-1 and TRBJ2-7; D gene uncertain. The V end lost 1 base, the J end lost 0 bases, and 7 bases lay between the germline ends. Germline CDR1 reads MNHNS; CDR2 reads SASEGT. CDR3 length equals 14 residues. CDR3 loop: CASSEVRSSYEQYF. CDR3 sequence (DNA): TGTGCCAGCAGTGAAGTCAGGAGCTCCTACGAGCAGTACTTC.

This sequence joins TRBV6-5 and TRBJ1-1, with D possibly TRBD1 on 5 matching bases. Trimming removed 2 bases from V and 4 bases from J, with 17 bases in between. CDR1 is MNHEY and CDR2 is SVGAGI in the germline V gene. The CDR3 covers 16 residues. The CDR3 DNA follows: TGTGCCAGCAGTTACGAGGGTCCAGGGTCCCCCACTGAAGCTTTCTTT. Translated, it gives CASSYEGPGSPTEAFF.

This clone was detected only a few times. The V and J genes are TRBV5-8 and TRBJ2-2, with 7 bases matching TRBD1. The CDR3 runs to 15 residues. Per germline, CDR1 SGHTS and CDR2 YDEGEE. The V segment lost 2 bases and the J segment 2 bases; nucleotides outside the gene matches: 3. CDR3: CASSLGTVNTGELFF. The CDR3 nucleotides are TGTGCCAGCAGCTTAGGGACAGTCAACACCGGGGAGCTGTTTTTT. The full variable domain, its missing parts supplied by reference TRBV5-8 and TRBJ2-2, is EAGVTQSPTHLIKTRGQQATLRCSPISGHTSVYWYQQALGLGLQFLLWYDEGEERNRGNFPPRFSGRQFPNYSSELNVNALELEDSALYLCASSLGTVNTGELFFGEGSRLTVL.

The V gene is TRBV4-1, the J gene TRBJ2-7; possible D gene TRBD2, 6 bases. Germline-derived CDR1 and CDR2 are MGHRA and YSYEKL. Trimming took off 5 bases at V and 6 bases at J, with 17 bases between the two ends. The CDR3 spans 14 residues. The CDR3 region has the DNA TGCGCCAGCAGCAAACCGGGACTTCAAACCGAGCAGTACTTC. Encoded protein: CASSKPGLQTEQYF.

The CDR3: CASSLWGQGPTNYGYTF. For the CDR3, the DNA is TGTGCCAGCAGTTTGTGGGGGCAGGGGCCGACTAACTATGGCTACACCTTC. This chain joins TRBV27 and TRBJ1-2, with D tentatively TRBD1 (6 bases). V was shortened by 3 bases and J by 0 bases, with 17 bases between the two germline ends. Germline-derived CDR1 and CDR2 are MNHEY and SMNVEV (reference sequence). CDR3 size: 17 residues.

The chain recombines TRBV4-2 with TRBJ2-7, with a tentative D call TRBD1 (5 bases). Trimming took off 0 bases at V and 2 bases at J, with 17 bases between the two ends. Germline values: CDR1 LGHNA, CDR2 YNFKEQ. The CDR3 is 17 amino acids. The CDR3: CASSQDRDRVRAYEQYF. The DNA for the CDR3 is TGTGCCAGCAGCCAAGATCGAGACAGAGTTCGGGCCTACGAGCAGTACTTC.

This rearrangement joins TRBV7-9 to TRBJ1-4; D gene unclear. This CDR3 region has 14 residues. V was cut by 3 bases and J by 10 bases, with 15 bases left in between. Germline V gives CDR1 SEHNR, CDR2 FQNEAQ (reference sequence). This chain's CDR3 is CASSLARSSGKLFF. CDR3 DNA: TGTGCCAGCAGCTTGGCCAGGTCCTCGGGAAAACTGTTTTTT.

The V gene is TRBV6-5, the J gene TRBJ2-5; 10 bases map to TRBD2. J gave up 1 base and V 5 bases, and 7 bases lay outside the gene matches. The CDR3 covers 16 residues. Looked up from germline, CDR1 is MNHEY and CDR2 is SVGAGI. The CDR3: CASSHWTSGPQETQYF. For the CDR3, the DNA is TGTGCCAGCAGTCACTGGACTAGCGGCCCCCAAGAGACCCAGTACTTC.

This sequence joins TRBV30 and TRBJ1-3; 10 bases are shared with TRBD1. CDR1 GTSNPN and CDR2 SVGIG come from the germline V gene (reference sequence). With V trimmed by 3 bases and J by 2 bases, 4 bases remained unmatched. This CDR3 comprises 15 residues. The CDR3 DNA follows: TGTGCCTGGAGCCTCGACAGGGGGCCTGGAAACACCATATATTTT. Its protein is CAWSLDRGPGNTIYF. Supplemented by reference TRBV30 and TRBJ1-3, the full variable domain reads SQTIHQWPATLVQPVGSPLSLECTVEGTSNPNLYWYRQAAGRGLQLLFYSVGIGQISSEVPQNLSASRPQDRQFILSSKKLLLSDSGFYLCAWSLDRGPGNTIYFGEGSWLTVV.

As concerns this clone: Other DNA sequences in this sample translate to the same CDR3. The rearrangement uses TRBV3-1 (or the pseudogene TRBV3-2) and TRBJ1-5; the D is unclear. The CDR3 has 14 residues. Germline V CDR1 and CDR2: LGHDT, YNNKEL (reference sequence). V gave up 1 base and J gave up 1 base, with 5 bases separating them. The CDR3 sequence: CASSQGQSNQPQHF. CDR3 nucleotide sequence: TGTGCCAGCAGCCAAGGGCAGAGCAATCAGCCCCAGCATTTT.

This clone was seen more than once but under ten times. V is TRBV2 and J is TRBJ2-3; D unresolved. This CDR3 has 13 amino acids. In germline, CDR1 is SNHLY, CDR2 FYNNEI. V lost 6 bases and J lost 1, with 8 bases in between. This CDR3 is CASRSLGTDTQYF. In DNA form, the CDR3 reads TGTGCCAGCAGATCCTTAGGCACAGATACGCAGTATTTT.

CDR3 in DNA: TGTGCCAGCAGTTACCGGACCCCGAACACTGAAGCTTTCTTT. Encoded protein: CASSYRTPNTEAFF. This chain uses TRBV6-5 with TRBJ1-1; D not certain. Trimming took 2 bases from V and 1 from J, leaving 8 bases between them. The CDR3 is 14 amino acids. Germline CDR1 MNHEY, CDR2 SVGAGI.

The chain joins TRBV7-2 to TRBJ2-7; D may be TRBD2 (7 bases). The germline CDR1 and CDR2 sequences are SGHTA and FQGNSA. The length of the CDR3 is 14 residues. V shed 4 bases and J shed 4 bases, with 14 bases lying between them. CDR3 nucleotide sequence: TGTGCCAGCAGCTCTCCGGGGGGCAGGTACGAGCAGTACTTC. Translation gives CASSSPGGRYEQYF.

This chain joins TRBV2 and TRBJ1-1; D uncertain. Trimming cost V 7 bases and J 0 bases, with 9 bases left between them. CDR1 SNHLY and CDR2 FYNNEI come from the germline V gene. The CDR3 has 13 residues. CDR3 in amino acids: CASKWGLNTEAFF. The CDR3 coding sequence is TGTGCCAGCAAGTGGGGATTGAACACTGAAGCTTTCTTT.

The chain couples TRBV14 to TRBJ1-4, with D perhaps matching TRBD1 (5 bases). This CDR3 region has 17 residues. V was trimmed by 6 bases and J by 2 bases, leaving 19 bases between them. Per germline, CDR1 SGHDN and CDR2 FVKESK. In DNA form, the CDR3 reads TGTGCCAGCAGGCAAAATGGGGGGGGAAGGACTAATGAAAAACTGTTTTTT. Translating it yields CASRQNGGGRTNEKLFF.

J is TRBJ1-2 and V is TRBV7-2, with a tentative D call TRBD1 (6 bases). CDR3 size: 13 residues. The V end was cut by 2 bases, the J end by 8 bases, with 12 bases between. CDR1 is SGHTA, CDR2 FQGNSA, per germline. Here the CDR3 reads CASSLTGPRGYTF. The CDR3 DNA sequence: TGTGCCAGCAGCTTAACAGGGCCAAGGGGCTACACCTTC.

V is TRBV6-5 and J is TRBJ2-7, with 7 bases matching TRBD2. The CDR3 loop spans 15 amino acids. Germline assignment: CDR1 MNHEY and CDR2 SVGAGI. Losses at the gene ends were 7 bases for V and 6 bases for J; bases not matched to a gene: 15. For the CDR3, the DNA is TGTGCCAGCAAGGGCAGCGGGGAAACGGGGAGCGAGCAGTACTTC. It codes for CASKGSGETGSEQYF.

This rearrangement joins TRBV19 to TRBJ1-2; D is uncertain. V was cut by 8 bases and J by 1 base, with 11 bases left in between. The CDR3 has 13 residues. Germline V lookup: CDR1 LNHDA, CDR2 SQIVND (reference sequence). CDR3 nucleotide sequence: TGTGCCAGTCGCGCGAATCTTAACTATGGCTACACCTTC. This sequence encodes CASRANLNYGYTF.

The chain uses TRBV6-5 and TRBJ1-3; weak D call: TRBD1 (5 bases). Germline V gives CDR1 MNHEY, CDR2 SVGAGI. The CDR3 is made up of 16 amino acids. The V end was cut by 0 bases, the J end by 0 bases, with 9 bases between. The CDR3 here is CASSYSPTGSGNTIYF. CDR3 nucleotide sequence: TGTGCCAGCAGTTACTCCCCCACAGGCTCTGGAAACACCATATATTTT.

The chain couples TRBV27 to TRBJ1-2; D is perhaps TRBD1 (5 bases). V dropped 0 bases and J dropped 6 bases, with 8 bases sitting between them. Germline lookup yields CDR1 MNHEY and CDR2 SMNVEV (reference sequence). The CDR3 runs 13 residues. CDR3: CASSLSGANGYTF. In DNA form, the CDR3 reads TGTGCCAGCAGTTTATCAGGGGCCAATGGCTACACCTTC.

This clone appeared a single time. The rearrangement joins TRBV9 to TRBJ2-1; D not resolved. Per the germline V gene, CDR1 is SGDLS and CDR2 is YYNGEE. Trimming removed 0 bases from V and 9 bases from J, with 16 bases in between. The CDR3 covers 15 residues. CDR3 in DNA: TGTGCCAGCAGCGTAGAAAAAGGGTTCAGATCTGAGCAGTTCTTC. This codes for CASSVEKGFRSEQFF.

This chain joins TRBV5-1 and TRBJ2-7; possible D gene TRBD2, 6 bases. Germline values: CDR1 SGHRS, CDR2 YFSETQ. The CDR3 has 13 residues. V dropped 5 bases and J dropped 7 bases, with 16 bases sitting between them. The CDR3 region has the DNA TGCGCCAGCAGGGGGGGACTCCTGTGGGAGCAGTACTTC. Translation gives CASRGGLLWEQYF.

This rearrangement joins TRBV7-3 to TRBJ1-1, with D tentatively TRBD1 (5 bases). The germline V and J ends were trimmed by 2 bases and 1 base, with 11 bases remaining between them. The CDR3 totals 15 residues. From germline, CDR1 is SGHTA and CDR2 FQGTGA. The DNA for the CDR3 is TGTGCCAGCAGCTTAGGGGGGACTGCGAACACTGAAGCTTTCTTT. Translating gives CASSLGGTANTEAFF.

The chain joins TRBV4-2 to TRBJ2-7; no definite D call. The germline V gene encodes CDR1 LGHNA and CDR2 YNFKEQ. Trimming took 1 base from V and 0 from J, leaving 10 bases between them. CDR3 length: 15 residues. The CDR3 protein is CASSQGWPSSYEQYF. The CDR3 nucleotides are TGTGCCAGCAGCCAAGGGTGGCCCTCCTCCTACGAGCAGTACTTC.

This clone has just a few counts. V is TRBV9 and J is TRBJ1-5; possibly TRBD1 for D (5 bases). The CDR3 length is 14 residues. V was shortened by 2 bases and J by 2 bases, with 8 bases between the two germline ends. Germline V gene data show CDR1 as SGDLS and CDR2 as YYNGEE. The CDR3 DNA sequence: TGTGCCAGCAGCGTGGGGACGGGCAATCAGCCCCAGCATTTT. Translation gives CASSVGTGNQPQHF. The full variable domain, with the rest looked up from reference TRBV9 and TRBJ1-5, is DSGVTQTPKHLITATGQRVTLRCSPRSGDLSVYWYQQSLDQGLQFLIQYYNGEERAKGNILERFSAQQFPDLHSELNLSSLELGDSALYFCASSVGTGNQPQHFGDGTRLSIL.

V and J are TRBV5-4 and TRBJ1-2; 8 bases agree with TRBD1. V shed 3 bases and J 4 bases; nucleotides not matched to a gene: 8. CDR1 SGHNT and CDR2 YYREEE come from the germline V gene (reference sequence). The CDR3 runs to 15 residues. In DNA, the CDR3 is TGTGCCAGCAGCTCCGAAGGACAGGGACTCTATGGCTACACCTTC. It yields the protein CASSSEGQGLYGYTF.